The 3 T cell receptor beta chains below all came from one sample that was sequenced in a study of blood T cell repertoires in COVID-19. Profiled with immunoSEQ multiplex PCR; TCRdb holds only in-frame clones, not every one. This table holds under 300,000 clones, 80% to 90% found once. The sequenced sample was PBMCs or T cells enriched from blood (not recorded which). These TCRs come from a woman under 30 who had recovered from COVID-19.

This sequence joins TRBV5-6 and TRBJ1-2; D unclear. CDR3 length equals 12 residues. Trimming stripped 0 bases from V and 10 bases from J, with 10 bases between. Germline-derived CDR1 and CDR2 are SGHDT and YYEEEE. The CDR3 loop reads CASSLGQANYTF. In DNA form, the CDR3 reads TGTGCCAGCAGCTTGGGGCAGGCCAACTACACCTTC.

CDR3 coding DNA: TGTGCCAGCAGTTTAAATAGCGGGGGGGGCACAGATACGCAGTATTTT. Encoded protein: CASSLNSGGGTDTQYF. The chain joins TRBV6-5 to TRBJ2-3, with 11 bases that match TRBD2. J gave up 1 base and V 4 bases, and 4 bases lay outside the gene matches. Per the germline V gene, CDR1 is MNHEY and CDR2 is SVGAGI. The CDR3 has 16 residues.

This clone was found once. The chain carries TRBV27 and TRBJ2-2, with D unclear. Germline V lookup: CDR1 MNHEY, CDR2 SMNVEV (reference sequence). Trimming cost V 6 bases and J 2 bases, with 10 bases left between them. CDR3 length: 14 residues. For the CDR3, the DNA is TGTGCCAGCAGCCCTAAAGTTAACACCGGGGAGCTGTTTTTT. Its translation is CASSPKVNTGELFF.